The clone carrying this T cell receptor (beta chain) was seen at least ten times. Uncontrolled infections, other autoimmune diseases, pregnancy or lactation led to exclusion of patients. For the diagnoses, clinical symptoms, serum thyroxine and TRAb, thyroid ultrasound and orbital computed tomography were used. The investigators amplified TCR beta CDR3 regions from RNA transcripts. The TCR CDR3 was amplified in a first-round RT-PCR using the HTBI primer set. TCRdb recomputed calls from the multiplex PCR reads with MiXCR, one row per CDR3 protein. This sample has roughly 200,000 distinct CDR3 sequences, with about a sixth found just once. This record belongs to a study of T cells in Graves' hyperthyroidism and ophthalmopathy. Study-level background: At the time of initial diagnosis and before any treatment, peripheral blood was collected.

Trimming stripped 6 bases from V and 7 bases from J, with 34 bases between. The CDR3 runs to 20 residues. The receptor was isolated from a man aged 35-49 years with Graves' hyperthyroidism. The source material was blood. The rearrangement uses TRBV12-3 or TRBV12-4 and TRBJ1-3; D is ambiguous. CDR3 region: CASSLDAPEATKARWNTIYF. As DNA, the CDR3 is TGTGCCAGCAGCCTCGATGCCCCGGAAGCCACTAAGGCTAGGTGGAACACCATATATTTT.